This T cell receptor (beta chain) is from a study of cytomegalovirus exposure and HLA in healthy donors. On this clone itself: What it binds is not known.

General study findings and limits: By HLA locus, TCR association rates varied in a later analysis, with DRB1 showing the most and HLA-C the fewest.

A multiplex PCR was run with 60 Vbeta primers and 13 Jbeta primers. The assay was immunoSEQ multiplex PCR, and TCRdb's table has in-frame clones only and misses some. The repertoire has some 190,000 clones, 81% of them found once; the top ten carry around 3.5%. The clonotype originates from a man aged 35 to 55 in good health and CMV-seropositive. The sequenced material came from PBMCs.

The DNA of the CDR3 is TGTGCCAGCAAGACTAGCGGGGGAACAGATACGCAGTATTTT. This codes for CASKTSGGTDTQYF. The chain joins TRBV2 to TRBJ2-3; TRBD2 aligns across 12 bases. CDR1 and CDR2 (germline): SNHLY, FYNNEI. The CDR3 extends over 14 amino acids. Unmatched junction bases numbered 2, after V lost 7 bases and J lost 3 bases.